The 12 T cell receptor beta chains listed next were all sequenced from one sample in a study of blood T cell repertoires in COVID-19. The protocol was immunoSEQ multiplex PCR, while the TCRdb copy is restricted to in-frame clones and leaves out a portion. The data hold 150,000 or so clones, with roughly 90% observed a single time. Material for sequencing was PBMCs or T cells enriched from blood (not recorded which). These receptors all stem from a man over 45 who had recovered from COVID-19.

About this clone: The sample holds other DNA sequences that translate to the same CDR3. DNA for the CDR3: TGTGCCAGCAGCCAAGATCACAATCAGCCCCAGCATTTT. Translated, it gives CASSQDHNQPQHF. This chain uses TRBV4-2 with TRBJ1-5; D is ambiguous. There are 13 residues in the CDR3. The ends were cut back, 0 bases at V and 3 bases at J, with 3 bases in the middle. Germline values: CDR1 LGHNA, CDR2 YNFKEQ.

V usage is TRBV2 and J usage is TRBJ2-3, with 11 bases fitting TRBD2. The CDR3 covers 17 residues. CDR1 is SNHLY and CDR2 is FYNNEI in the germline V gene. V shed 0 bases, J shed 3 bases, and the junction held 5 bases outside the gene matches. The CDR3 here is CASSEAGLAGGTDTQYF. The CDR3, as DNA: TGTGCCAGCAGTGAAGCGGGGCTAGCGGGAGGAACAGATACGCAGTATTTT.

The J gene is TRBJ2-7, the V gene TRBV7-9, with 12 bases that match TRBD2. Germline CDR1 SEHNR, CDR2 FQNEAQ (reference sequence). The CDR3 runs to 16 residues. The V gene end was trimmed by 5 bases and the J gene end by 2 bases; junction bases not matched to a gene: 7. CDR3 sequence: CASSTRTSGNPYEQYF. CDR3 nucleotide sequence: TGTGCCAGCAGCACCCGGACTAGCGGGAATCCCTACGAGCAGTACTTC.

CDR3 sequence (DNA): TGCGCCAGCAGCTTGGGGGGGCCGACTAATGAAAAACTGTTTTTT. Protein: CASSLGGPTNEKLFF. This chain connects TRBV5-1 to TRBJ1-4, with D possibly matching TRBD1 (6 bases). CDR1 SGHRS and CDR2 YFSETQ come from the germline V gene. This CDR3 has 15 residues. The V end was cut by 0 bases, the J end by 2 bases, with 8 bases between.

The chain combines TRBV7-9 with TRBJ2-7; 7 nucleotides align to TRBD1. Germline V gene sequence: CDR1 SEHNR, CDR2 FQNEAQ (reference sequence). The CDR3 is 13 amino acids. V dropped 1 base and J dropped 10; count of bases not matched to a gene: 7. The CDR3 is CASSLDGTASQYF. In nucleotides, the CDR3 is TGTGCCAGCAGCTTAGATGGGACAGCCTCCCAGTACTTC.

This chain links TRBV15 with TRBJ1-5; D remains unclear. This CDR3 is 16 amino acids long. The ends were cut back, 0 bases at V and 9 bases at J, with 18 bases in the middle. Germline V gene lookup returns CDR1 LNHNV and CDR2 YYDKDF (reference sequence). The CDR3 sequence is CATSRDRATGRGPQHF. CDR3 nucleotide sequence: TGTGCCACCAGCAGAGATCGCGCCACGGGCCGGGGGCCCCAGCATTTT.

This clone was recorded a few times. As DNA, the CDR3 is TGCGCCAGCAGCCAACGCGACAGAACCTATGGCTACACCTTC. This codes for CASSQRDRTYGYTF. This chain connects TRBV4-3 to TRBJ1-2; maybe TRBD1 (5 bases). CDR3 length: 14 amino acids. Germline V gene sequence: CDR1 LGHNA, CDR2 YSLEER. The V and J ends lost 2 bases and 4 bases respectively, with 11 bases between them.

The chain recombines TRBV4-3 with TRBJ1-4, with 10 bases identical to TRBD1. Germline-derived CDR1 and CDR2 are LGHNA and YSLEER. The length of the CDR3 is 16 residues. The junction had 6 bases not matched to a gene; V was cut back by 1 base and J by 7 bases. This chain's CDR3 is CASSQGARTGGEKLFF. In DNA, the CDR3 is TGCGCCAGCAGCCAAGGAGCGCGGACAGGGGGTGAAAAACTGTTTTTT.

The chain has TRBV9 and TRBJ2-2; TRBD1 matches 7 bases. The CDR3 spans 16 residues. J was trimmed by 0 bases and V by 1 base; bases with no gene match: 3. Looked up from germline, CDR1 is SGDLS and CDR2 is YYNGEE. Here the CDR3 DNA reads TGTGCCAGCAGCGTACCGGGACAGCCGAACACCGGGGAGCTGTTTTTT. It codes for CASSVPGQPNTGELFF.

The chain links TRBV27 to TRBJ2-7, with a tentative D call TRBD2 (5 bases). The V and J ends lost 4 bases and 4 bases respectively, with 14 bases between them. The V gene's germline CDR1 is MNHEY and CDR2 SMNVEV (reference sequence). This CDR3 has 14 amino acids. The CDR3 DNA follows: TGTGCCAGCAGTTATAGTCTAGTAGCGTACGAGCAGTACTTC. Amino acid sequence: CASSYSLVAYEQYF.

This clone came up a few times. The V call is TRBV18, the J call TRBJ2-7, with 12 positions matching TRBD1. V trimming: 2 bases; J trimming: 5 bases; junction bases outside the gene matches: 4. The CDR3 length is 15 residues. CDR1 KGHSH and CDR2 LQKENI come from the germline V gene. CDR3 nucleotides: TGTGCCAGCTCACCAGGGACAGGGGGCAACAACGAGCAGTACTTC. The encoded protein is CASSPGTGGNNEQYF.

In DNA, the CDR3 is TGTGCCACCAGACTAGGCAGTTTTGCAACTAATGAAAAACTGTTTTTT. It is translated as CATRLGSFATNEKLFF. The chain has TRBV15 and TRBJ1-4, with unresolved D. Looked up from germline, CDR1 is LNHNV and CDR2 is YYDKDF (reference sequence). The CDR3 totals 16 residues. Trimming took off 6 bases at V and 0 bases at J, with 14 bases between the two ends.